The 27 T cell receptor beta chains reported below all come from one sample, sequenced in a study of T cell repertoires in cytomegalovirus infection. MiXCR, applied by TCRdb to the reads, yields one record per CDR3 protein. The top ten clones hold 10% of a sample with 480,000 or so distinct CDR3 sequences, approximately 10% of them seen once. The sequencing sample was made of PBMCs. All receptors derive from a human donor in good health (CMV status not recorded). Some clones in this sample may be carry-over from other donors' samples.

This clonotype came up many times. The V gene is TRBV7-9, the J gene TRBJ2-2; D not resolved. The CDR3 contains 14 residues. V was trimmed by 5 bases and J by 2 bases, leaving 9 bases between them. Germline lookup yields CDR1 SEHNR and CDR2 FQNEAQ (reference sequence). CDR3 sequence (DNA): TGTGCCAGCAGCACGGACCTTAACACCGGGGAGCTGTTTTTT. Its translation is CASSTDLNTGELFF.

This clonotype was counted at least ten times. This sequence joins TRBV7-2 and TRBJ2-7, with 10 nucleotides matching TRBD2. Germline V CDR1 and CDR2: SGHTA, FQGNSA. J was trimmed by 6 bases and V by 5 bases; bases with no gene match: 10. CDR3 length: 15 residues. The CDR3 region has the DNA TGTGCCAGCAGCCTTACCGGGACTAGCGTCGGCGAGCAGTACTTC. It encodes CASSLTGTSVGEQYF.

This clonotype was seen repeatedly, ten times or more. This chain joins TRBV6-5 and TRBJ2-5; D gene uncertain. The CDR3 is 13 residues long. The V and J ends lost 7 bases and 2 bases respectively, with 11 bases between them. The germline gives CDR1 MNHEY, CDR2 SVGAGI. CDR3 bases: TGTGCCAGCACCGAGACCGGTCAAGAGACCCAGTACTTC. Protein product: CASTETGQETQYF.

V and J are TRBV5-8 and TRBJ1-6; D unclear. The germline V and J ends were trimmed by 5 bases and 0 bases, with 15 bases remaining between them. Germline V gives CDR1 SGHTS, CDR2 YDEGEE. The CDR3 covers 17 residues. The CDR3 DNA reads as TGTGCCAGCAGTACGCTGGGGTTCAGCTCCTATAATTCACCCCTCCACTTT. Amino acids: CASSTLGFSSYNSPLHF.

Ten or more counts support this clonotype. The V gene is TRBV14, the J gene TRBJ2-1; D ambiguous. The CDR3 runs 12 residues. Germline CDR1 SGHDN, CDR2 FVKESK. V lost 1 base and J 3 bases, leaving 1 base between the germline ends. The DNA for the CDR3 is TGTGCCAGCAGCCAAGTCTACAATGAGCAGTTCTTC. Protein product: CASSQVYNEQFF.

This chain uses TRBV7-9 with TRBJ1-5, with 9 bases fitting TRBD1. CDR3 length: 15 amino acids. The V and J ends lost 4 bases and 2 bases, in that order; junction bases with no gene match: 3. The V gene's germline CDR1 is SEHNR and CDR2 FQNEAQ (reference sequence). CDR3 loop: CASSSWDRGNQPQHF. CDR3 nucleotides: TGTGCCAGCAGCTCCTGGGACAGGGGCAATCAGCCCCAGCATTTT.

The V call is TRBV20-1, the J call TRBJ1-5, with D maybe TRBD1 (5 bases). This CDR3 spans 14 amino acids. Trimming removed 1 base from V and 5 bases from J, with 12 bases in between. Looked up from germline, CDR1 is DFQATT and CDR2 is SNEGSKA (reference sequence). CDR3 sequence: CSARGAGRDQPQHF. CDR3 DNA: TGCAGTGCTAGAGGGGCAGGGAGGGATCAGCCCCAGCATTTT.

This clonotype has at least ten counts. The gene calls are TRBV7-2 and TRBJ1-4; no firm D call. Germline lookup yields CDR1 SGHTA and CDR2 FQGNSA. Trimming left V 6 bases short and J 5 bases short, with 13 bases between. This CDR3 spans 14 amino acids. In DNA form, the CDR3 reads TGTGCCAGCAGGCAATTCGCAGTAAATGAAAAACTGTTTTTT. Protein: CASRQFAVNEKLFF.

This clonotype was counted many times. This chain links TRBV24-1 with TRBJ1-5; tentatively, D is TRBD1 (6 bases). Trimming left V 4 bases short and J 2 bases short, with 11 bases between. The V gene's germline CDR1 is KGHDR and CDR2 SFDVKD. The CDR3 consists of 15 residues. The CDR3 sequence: CATSEDGQRNQPQHF. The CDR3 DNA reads TGTGCCACCAGTGAAGACGGACAGCGCAATCAGCCCCAGCATTTT.

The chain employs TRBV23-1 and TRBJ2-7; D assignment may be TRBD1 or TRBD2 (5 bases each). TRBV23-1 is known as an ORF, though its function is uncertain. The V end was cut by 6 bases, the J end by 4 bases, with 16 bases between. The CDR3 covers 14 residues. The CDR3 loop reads CASSPKRQGYEQYF. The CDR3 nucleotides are TGCGCCAGCAGCCCAAAGCGGCAGGGTTACGAGCAGTACTTC.

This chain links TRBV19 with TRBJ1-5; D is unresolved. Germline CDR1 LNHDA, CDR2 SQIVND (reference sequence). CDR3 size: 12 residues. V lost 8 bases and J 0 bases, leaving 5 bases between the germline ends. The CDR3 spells CASGYSNQPQHF. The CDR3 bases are TGTGCCAGTGGTTATAGCAATCAGCCCCAGCATTTT.

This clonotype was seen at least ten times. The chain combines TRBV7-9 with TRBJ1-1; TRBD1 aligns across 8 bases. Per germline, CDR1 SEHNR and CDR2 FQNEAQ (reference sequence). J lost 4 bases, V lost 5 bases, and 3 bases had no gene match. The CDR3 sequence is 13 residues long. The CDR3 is CASSLGQGTEAFF. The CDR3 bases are TGTGCCAGCAGCCTAGGACAGGGCACTGAAGCTTTCTTT.

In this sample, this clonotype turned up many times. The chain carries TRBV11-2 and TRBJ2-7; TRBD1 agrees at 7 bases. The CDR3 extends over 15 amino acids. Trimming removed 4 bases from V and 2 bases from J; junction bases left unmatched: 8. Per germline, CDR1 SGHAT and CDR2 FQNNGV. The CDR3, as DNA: TGTGCCAGCAGCTACCTAACCGGGACAGCCTACGAGCAGTACTTC. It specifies CASSYLTGTAYEQYF.

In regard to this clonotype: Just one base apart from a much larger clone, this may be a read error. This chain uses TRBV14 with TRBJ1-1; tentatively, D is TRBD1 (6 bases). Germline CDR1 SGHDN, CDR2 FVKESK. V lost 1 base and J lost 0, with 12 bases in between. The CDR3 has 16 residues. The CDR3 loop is CASSQVIRGLNTEAFF. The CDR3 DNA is TGTGCCAGCAGCCAAGTTATAAGGGGGTTGAACACTGAAGCTTTCTTT.

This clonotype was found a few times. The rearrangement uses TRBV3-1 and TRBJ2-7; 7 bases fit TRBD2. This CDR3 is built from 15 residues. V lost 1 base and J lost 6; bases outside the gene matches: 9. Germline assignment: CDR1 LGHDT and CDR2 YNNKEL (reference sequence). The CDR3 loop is CASSQVASGMAEQYF. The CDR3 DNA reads TGTGCCAGCAGCCAAGTGGCCAGCGGGATGGCCGAGCAGTACTTC.

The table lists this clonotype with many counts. The CDR3, as DNA: TGCAGTGCTGGAACCGGGACCGGAAACATTCAGTACTTC. Its translation: CSAGTGTGNIQYF. J is TRBJ2-4 and V is TRBV20-1; D tentatively reads TRBD1 or TRBD2 (5 bases each). Trimming shortened V by 5 bases and J by 6 bases, and 14 bases separated the two germline ends. Per the germline V gene, CDR1 is DFQATT and CDR2 is SNEGSKA (reference sequence). This CDR3 has 13 amino acids.

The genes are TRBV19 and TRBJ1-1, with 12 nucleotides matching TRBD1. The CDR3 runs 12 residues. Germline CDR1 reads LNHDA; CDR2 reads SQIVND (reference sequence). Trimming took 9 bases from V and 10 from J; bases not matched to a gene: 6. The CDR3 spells CASRGQGAGAFF. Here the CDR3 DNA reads TGTGCCAGCAGGGGACAGGGGGCCGGAGCTTTCTTT.

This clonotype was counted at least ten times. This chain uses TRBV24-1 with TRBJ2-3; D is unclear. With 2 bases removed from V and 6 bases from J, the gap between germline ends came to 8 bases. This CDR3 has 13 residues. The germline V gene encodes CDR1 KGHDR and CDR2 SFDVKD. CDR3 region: CATSDYTRDTQYF. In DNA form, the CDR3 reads TGTGCCACCAGTGATTACACCAGGGATACGCAGTATTTT.

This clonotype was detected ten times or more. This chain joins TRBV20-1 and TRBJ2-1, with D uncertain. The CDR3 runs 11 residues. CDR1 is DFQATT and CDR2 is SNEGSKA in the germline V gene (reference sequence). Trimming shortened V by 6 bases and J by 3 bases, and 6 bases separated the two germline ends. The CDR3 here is CSAPLYNEQFF. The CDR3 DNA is TGCAGTGCCCCGCTCTACAATGAGCAGTTCTTC.

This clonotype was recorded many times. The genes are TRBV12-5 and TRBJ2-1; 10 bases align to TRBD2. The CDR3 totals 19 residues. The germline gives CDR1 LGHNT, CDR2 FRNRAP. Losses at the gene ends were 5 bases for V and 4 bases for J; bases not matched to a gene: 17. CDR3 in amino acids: CASGPGLGSGRNPYNEQFF. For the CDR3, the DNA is TGTGCTAGTGGTCCTGGACTGGGTAGCGGGAGGAACCCGTACAATGAGCAGTTCTTC. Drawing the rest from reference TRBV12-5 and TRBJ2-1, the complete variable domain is DARVTQTPRHKVTEMGQEVTMRCQPILGHNTVFWYRQTMMQGLELLAYFRNRAPLDDSGMPKDRFSAEMPDATLATLKIQPSEPRDSAVYFCASGPGLGSGRNPYNEQFFGPGTRLTVL.

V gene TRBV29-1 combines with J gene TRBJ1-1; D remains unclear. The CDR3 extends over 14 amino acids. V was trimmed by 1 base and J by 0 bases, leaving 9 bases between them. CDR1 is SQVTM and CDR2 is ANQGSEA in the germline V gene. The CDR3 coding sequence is TGCAGCGTTGAAGTGAGTAGTATGAACACTGAAGCTTTCTTT. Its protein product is CSVEVSSMNTEAFF.

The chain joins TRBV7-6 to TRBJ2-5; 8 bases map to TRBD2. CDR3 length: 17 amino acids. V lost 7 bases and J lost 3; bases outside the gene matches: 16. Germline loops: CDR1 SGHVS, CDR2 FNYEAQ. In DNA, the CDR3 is TGTGCCAGCATCACTACGGCTTATGAGCGGGGGAAAGAGACCCAGTACTTC. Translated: CASITTAYERGKETQYF.

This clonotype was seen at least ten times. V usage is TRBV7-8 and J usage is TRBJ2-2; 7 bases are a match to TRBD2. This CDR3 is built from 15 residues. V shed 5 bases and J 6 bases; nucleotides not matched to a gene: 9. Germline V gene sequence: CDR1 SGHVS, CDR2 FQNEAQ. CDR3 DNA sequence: TGTGCCAGCAGCATTGCGGGAGATCGCCCCGGGGAGCTGTTTTTT. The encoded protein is CASSIAGDRPGELFF.

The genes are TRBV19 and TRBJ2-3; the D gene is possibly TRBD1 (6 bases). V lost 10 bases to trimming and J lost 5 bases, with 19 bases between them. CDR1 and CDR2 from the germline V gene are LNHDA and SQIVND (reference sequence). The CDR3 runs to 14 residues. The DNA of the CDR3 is TGTGCCAACCCCAGCAGGGGAGTCGGAGATACGCAGTATTTT. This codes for CANPSRGVGDTQYF.

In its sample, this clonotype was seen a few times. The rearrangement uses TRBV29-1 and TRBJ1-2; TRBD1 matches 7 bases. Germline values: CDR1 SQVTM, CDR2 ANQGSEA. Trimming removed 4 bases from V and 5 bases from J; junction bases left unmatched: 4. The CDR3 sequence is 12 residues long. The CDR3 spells CSVGTGLYGYTF. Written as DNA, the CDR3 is TGCAGCGTTGGGACAGGCCTATATGGCTACACCTTC.

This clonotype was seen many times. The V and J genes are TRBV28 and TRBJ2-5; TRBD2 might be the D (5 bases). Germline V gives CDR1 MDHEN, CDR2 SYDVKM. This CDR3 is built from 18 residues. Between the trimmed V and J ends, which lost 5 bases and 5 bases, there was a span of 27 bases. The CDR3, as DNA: TGTGCCAGCAGTAAAGGAACCCTCTACACGGGATTAGGGGAGACCCAGTACTTC. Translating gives CASSKGTLYTGLGETQYF.

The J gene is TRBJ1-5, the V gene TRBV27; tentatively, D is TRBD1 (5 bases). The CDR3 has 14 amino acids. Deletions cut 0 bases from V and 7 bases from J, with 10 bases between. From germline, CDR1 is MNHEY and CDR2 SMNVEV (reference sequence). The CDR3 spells CASSLSGPWQPQHF. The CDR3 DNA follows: TGTGCCAGCAGTTTATCGGGACCCTGGCAGCCCCAGCATTTT.